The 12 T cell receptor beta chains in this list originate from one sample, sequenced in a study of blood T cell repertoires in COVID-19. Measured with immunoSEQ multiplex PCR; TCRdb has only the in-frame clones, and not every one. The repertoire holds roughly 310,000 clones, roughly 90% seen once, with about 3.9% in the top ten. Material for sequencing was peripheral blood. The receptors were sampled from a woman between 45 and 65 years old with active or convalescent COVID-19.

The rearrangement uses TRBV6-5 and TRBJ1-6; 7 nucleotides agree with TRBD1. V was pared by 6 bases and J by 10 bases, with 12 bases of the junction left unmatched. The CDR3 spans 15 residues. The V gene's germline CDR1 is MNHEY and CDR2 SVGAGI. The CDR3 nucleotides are TGTGCCAGCAGAGCGCCAGGGGGTAAGGGCTCACCCCTCCACTTT. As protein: CASRAPGGKGSPLHF.

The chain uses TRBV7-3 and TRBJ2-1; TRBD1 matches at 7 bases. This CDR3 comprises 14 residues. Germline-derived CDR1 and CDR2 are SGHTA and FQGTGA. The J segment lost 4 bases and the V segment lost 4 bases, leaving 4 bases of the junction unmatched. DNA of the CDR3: TGTGCCAGCAGCTCTTCGGGACAGTACAATGAGCAGTTCTTC. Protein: CASSSSGQYNEQFF.

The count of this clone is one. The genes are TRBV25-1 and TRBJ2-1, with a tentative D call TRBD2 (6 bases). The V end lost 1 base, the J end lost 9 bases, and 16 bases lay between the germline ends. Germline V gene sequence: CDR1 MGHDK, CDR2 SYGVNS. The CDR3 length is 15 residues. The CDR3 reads CASSESGDRQSEQFF. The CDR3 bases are TGTGCCAGCAGTGAATCGGGAGACCGTCAGAGTGAGCAGTTCTTC.

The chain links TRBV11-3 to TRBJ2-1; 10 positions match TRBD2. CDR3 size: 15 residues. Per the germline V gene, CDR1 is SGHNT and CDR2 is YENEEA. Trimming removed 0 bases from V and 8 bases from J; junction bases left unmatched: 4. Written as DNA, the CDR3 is TGTGCCAGCAGCTTAGAGGGAACTAGCGGGGATGAGCAGTTCTTC. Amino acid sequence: CASSLEGTSGDEQFF.

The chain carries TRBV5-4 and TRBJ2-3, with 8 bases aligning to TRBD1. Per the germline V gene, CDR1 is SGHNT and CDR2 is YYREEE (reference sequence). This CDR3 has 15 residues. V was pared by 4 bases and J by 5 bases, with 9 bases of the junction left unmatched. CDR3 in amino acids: CASSPGTGSGDTQYF. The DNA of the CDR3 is TGTGCCAGCAGCCCGGGGACAGGCTCGGGAGATACGCAGTATTTT.

The DNA of the CDR3 is TGTGCCAGCACTGGGGCGGTTAGCCAAGAGACCCAGTACTTC. Protein sequence: CASTGAVSQETQYF. The rearrangement joins TRBV2 to TRBJ2-5, with D tentatively TRBD1 (5 bases). The V end was cut by 7 bases, the J end by 1 base, with 13 bases between. Looked up from germline, CDR1 is SNHLY and CDR2 is FYNNEI. The CDR3 covers 14 residues.

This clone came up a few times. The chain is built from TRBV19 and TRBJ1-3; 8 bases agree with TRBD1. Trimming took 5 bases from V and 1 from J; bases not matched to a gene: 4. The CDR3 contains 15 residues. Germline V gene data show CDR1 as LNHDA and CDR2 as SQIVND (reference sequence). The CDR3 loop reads CASSAGTGSGNTIYF. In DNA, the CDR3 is TGTGCCAGTAGTGCCGGGACAGGTTCTGGAAACACCATATATTTT.

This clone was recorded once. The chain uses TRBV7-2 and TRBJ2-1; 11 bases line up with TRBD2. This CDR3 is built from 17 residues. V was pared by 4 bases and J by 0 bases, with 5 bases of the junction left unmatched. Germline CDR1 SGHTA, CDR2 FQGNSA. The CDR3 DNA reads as TGTGCCAGCAGCTCCGGGACTAGCGGTACCTCCTACAATGAGCAGTTCTTC. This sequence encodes CASSSGTSGTSYNEQFF.

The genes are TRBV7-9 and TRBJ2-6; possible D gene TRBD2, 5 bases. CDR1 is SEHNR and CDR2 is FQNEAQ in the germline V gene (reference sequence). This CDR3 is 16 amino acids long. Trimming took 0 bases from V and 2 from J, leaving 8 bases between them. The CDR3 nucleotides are TGTGCCAGCAGCTTAGCTTTGAGGGCTGGGGCCAACGTCCTGACTTTC. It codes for CASSLALRAGANVLTF. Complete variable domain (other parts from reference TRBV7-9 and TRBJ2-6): DTGVSQNPRHKITKRGQNVTFRCDPISEHNRLYWYRQTLGQGPEFLTYFQNEAQLEKSRLLSDRFSAERPKGSFSTLEIQRTEQGDSAMYLCASSLALRAGANVLTFGAGSRLTVL.

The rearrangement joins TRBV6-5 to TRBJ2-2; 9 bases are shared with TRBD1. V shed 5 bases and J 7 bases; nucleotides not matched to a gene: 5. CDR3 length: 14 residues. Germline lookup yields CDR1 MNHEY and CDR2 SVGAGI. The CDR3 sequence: CASSLQGAGGELFF. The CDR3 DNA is TGTGCCAGCAGTCTACAGGGGGCTGGCGGGGAGCTGTTTTTT.

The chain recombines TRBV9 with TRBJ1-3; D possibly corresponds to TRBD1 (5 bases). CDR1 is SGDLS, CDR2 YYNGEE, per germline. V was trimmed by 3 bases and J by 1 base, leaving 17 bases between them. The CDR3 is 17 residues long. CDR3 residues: CASSAGHRRGSGNTIYF. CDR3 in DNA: TGTGCCAGCAGCGCCGGACATCGTCGTGGTTCTGGAAACACCATATATTTT.

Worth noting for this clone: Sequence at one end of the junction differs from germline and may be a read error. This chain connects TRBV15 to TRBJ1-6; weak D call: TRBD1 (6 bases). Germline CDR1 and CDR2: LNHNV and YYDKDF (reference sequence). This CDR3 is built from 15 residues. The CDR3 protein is CATSRDSAPIQGLLF. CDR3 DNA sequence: TGTGCCACCAGCAGAGATTCGGCCCCTATACAGGGTCTTCTCTTT. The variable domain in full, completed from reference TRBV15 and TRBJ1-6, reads DAMVIQNPRYQVTQFGKPVTLSCSQTLNHNVMYWYQQKSSQAPKLLFHYYDKDFNNEADTPDNFQSRRPNTSFCFLDIRSPGLGDTAMYLCATSRDSAPIQGLLFGNGTRLTVT.